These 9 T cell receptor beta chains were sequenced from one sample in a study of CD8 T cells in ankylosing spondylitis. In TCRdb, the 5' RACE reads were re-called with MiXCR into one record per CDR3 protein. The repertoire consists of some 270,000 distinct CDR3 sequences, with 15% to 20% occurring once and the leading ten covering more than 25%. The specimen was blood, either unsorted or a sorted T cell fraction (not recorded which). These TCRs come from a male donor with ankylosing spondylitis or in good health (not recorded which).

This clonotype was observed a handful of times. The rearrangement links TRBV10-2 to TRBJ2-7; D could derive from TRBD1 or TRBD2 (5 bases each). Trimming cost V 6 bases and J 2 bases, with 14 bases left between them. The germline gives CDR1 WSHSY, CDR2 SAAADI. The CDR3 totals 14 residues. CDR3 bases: TGCGCCAGCAGAGCCGGGACCATCCCCTACGAGCAGTACTTC. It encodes CASRAGTIPYEQYF.

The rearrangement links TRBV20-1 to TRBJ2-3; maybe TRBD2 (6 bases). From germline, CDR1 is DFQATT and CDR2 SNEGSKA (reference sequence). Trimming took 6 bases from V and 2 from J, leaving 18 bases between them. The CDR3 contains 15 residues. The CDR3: CSAIRLDPPTDTQYF. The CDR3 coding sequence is TGCAGTGCCATTAGACTAGACCCCCCCACAGATACGCAGTATTTT.

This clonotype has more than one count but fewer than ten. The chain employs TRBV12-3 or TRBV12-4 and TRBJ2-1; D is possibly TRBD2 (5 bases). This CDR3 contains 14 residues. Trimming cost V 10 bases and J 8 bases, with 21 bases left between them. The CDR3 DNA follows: TGTGCCACCTCGGGCAGCGGATTGCTGGATGAGCAGTTCTTC. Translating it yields CATSGSGLLDEQFF.

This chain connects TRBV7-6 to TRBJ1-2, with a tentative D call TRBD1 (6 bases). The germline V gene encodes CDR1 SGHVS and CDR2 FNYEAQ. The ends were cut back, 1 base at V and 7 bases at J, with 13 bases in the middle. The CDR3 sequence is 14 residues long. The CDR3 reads CASSLDYGGGGYTF. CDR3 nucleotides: TGTGCCAGCAGCTTAGATTATGGAGGGGGTGGCTACACCTTC.

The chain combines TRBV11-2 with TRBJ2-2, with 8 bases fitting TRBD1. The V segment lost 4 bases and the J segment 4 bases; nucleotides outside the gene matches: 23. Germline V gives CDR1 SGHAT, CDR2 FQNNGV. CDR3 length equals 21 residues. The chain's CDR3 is CASSYSGSGQGLPLFTGELFF. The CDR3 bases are TGTGCCAGCAGCTACTCCGGTAGTGGACAGGGCCTACCGTTGTTCACCGGGGAGCTGTTTTTT. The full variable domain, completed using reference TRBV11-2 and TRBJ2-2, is EAGVAQSPRYKIIEKRQSVAFWCNPISGHATLYWYQQILGQGPKLLIQFQNNGVVDDSQLPKDRFSAERLKGVDSTLKIQPAKLEDSAVYLCASSYSGSGQGLPLFTGELFFGEGSRLTVL.

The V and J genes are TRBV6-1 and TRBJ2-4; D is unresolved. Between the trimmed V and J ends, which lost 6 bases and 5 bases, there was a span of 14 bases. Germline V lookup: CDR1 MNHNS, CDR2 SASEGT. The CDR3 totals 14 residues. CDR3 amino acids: CASSPPDEQNIQYF. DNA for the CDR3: TGTGCCAGCAGCCCCCCCGACGAGCAAAACATTCAGTACTTC.

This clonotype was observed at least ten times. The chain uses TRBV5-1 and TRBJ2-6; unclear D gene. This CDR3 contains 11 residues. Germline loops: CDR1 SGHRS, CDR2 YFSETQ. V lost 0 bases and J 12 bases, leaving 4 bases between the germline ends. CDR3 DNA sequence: TGCGCCAGCAGCTTGGCGGGCGTCCTGACTTTC. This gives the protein CASSLAGVLTF.

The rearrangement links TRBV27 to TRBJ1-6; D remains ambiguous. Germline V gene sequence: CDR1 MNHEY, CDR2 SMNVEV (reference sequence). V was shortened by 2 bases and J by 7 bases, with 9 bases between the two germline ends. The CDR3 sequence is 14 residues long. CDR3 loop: CASSLRGMNSPLHF. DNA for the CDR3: TGTGCCAGCAGTTTACGGGGAATGAATTCACCCCTCCACTTT.

The CDR3 reads CASSLLRDSQETQYF. The CDR3 nucleotides are TGTGCCAGCAGCCTTCTCCGGGACAGCCAAGAGACCCAGTACTTC. The chain carries TRBV5-6 and TRBJ2-5; 7 bases agree with TRBD1. CDR3 length: 15 residues. Germline trimming cut 4 bases from V and 1 base from J; bases unmatched to any gene: 7. Germline CDR1 is SGHDT and CDR2 is YYEEEE.